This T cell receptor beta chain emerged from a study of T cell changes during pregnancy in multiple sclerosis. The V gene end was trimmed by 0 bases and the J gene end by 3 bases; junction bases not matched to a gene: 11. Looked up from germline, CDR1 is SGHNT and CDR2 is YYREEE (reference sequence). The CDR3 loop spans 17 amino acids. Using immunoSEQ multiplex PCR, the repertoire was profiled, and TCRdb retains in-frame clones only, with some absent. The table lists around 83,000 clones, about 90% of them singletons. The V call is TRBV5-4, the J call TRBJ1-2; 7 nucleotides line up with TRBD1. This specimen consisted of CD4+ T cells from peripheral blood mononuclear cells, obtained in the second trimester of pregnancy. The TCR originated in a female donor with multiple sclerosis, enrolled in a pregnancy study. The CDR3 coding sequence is TGTGCCAGCAGCTTGGCCAAACTACAAACAGGGGACTATGGCTACACCTTC. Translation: CASSLAKLQTGDYGYTF.